The entry below gives a single T cell receptor beta chain sequence along with its context. The antigen remains undetermined. Clones were sequenced by immunoSEQ multiplex PCR, and TCRdb holds only the in-frame ones, with some missing. The data contain under 200,000 clones, over 65% of them seen just once; the ten biggest clones take up roughly 2%. These data are taken from a study of cytotoxic CD8 clonotypes in ibrutinib-treated CLL. Study at large: Once treatment had gone on for a median of around eleven months, range 6 to 36, response samples were drawn. Study conclusions and caveats: Ibrutinib response saw clonality rise, and progression saw it return toward baseline. Public clonotypes proved infrequent, and on treatment they shrank or remained steady. At the start, clonality exceeded age-matched healthy donors and followed circulating CD8+ T-cell counts.

The sample in question was PBMCs, obtained after 12 months of ibrutinib treatment. The receptor comes from a human donor with chronic lymphocytic leukemia.

As DNA, the CDR3 is TGTGCCATCAGTGACCAACAGGGGGCGCGGTCCTACGAGCAGTACTTC. Translation gives CAISDQQGARSYEQYF. The chain carries TRBV10-3 and TRBJ2-7, with 9 bases aligning to TRBD1. Germline CDR1 ENHRY, CDR2 SYGVKD. CDR3 length: 16 amino acids. J was trimmed by 1 base and V by 3 bases; bases with no gene match: 7.